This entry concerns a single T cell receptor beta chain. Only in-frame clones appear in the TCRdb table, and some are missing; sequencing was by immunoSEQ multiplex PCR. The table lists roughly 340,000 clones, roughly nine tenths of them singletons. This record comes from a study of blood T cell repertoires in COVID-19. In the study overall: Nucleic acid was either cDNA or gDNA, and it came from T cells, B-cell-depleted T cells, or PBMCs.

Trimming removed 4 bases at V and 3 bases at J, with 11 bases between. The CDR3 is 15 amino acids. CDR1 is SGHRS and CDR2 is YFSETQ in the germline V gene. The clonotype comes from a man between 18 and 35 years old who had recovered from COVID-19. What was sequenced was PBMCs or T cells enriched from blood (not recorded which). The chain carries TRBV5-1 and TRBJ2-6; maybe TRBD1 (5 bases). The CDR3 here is CASSPGHGGANVLTF. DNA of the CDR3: TGCGCCAGCAGCCCCGGACATGGTGGGGCCAACGTCCTGACTTTC. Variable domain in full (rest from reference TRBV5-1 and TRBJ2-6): KAGVTQTPRYLIKTRGQQVTLSCSPISGHRSVSWYQQTPGQGLQFLFEYFSETQRNKGNFPGRFSGRQFSNSRSEMNVSTLELGDSALYLCASSPGHGGANVLTFGAGSRLTVL.